This T cell receptor (beta chain) appears in the sequencing data of a study of technical replicates of blood from several donors. V was pared by 5 bases and J by 8 bases, with 18 bases between. There are 14 residues in the CDR3. The germline V gene encodes CDR1 MNHEY and CDR2 SMNVEV (reference sequence). Clones were read by immunoSEQ multiplex PCR, and TCRdb kept only the in-frame ones, dropping some. In the table there are fewer than 95,000 clones, 94% of which are singletons. The material sequenced was T cells isolated from PBMCs. This chain uses TRBV27 with TRBJ1-2; no definite D call. The receptor was isolated from a human donor in good health. The CDR3 reads CASSPLSLGYGYTF. The CDR3 DNA is TGTGCCAGCAGTCCCCTCAGTCTGGGCTACGGCTACACCTTC.